The TCR beta chain described here comes from a study of follicular helper T cells after annual influenza vaccination. Study-wide results and limits: ICOS-CD38- cTfh most often held earlier Day 7 ICOS+CD38+ clones. Rare clonotypes were missed; only about 10-23% of cells gave TCRB.

As for this clone: Its antigen is undetermined.

Data came from immunoSEQ multiplex PCR; TCRdb stores just in-frame clones and leaves some out. Altogether fewer than 1,500 clones are present, roughly 84% being singletons, with the ten largest covering under 2.5%. Trimming removed 4 bases from V and 1 base from J, with 10 bases in between. CDR3 size: 14 residues. In germline, CDR1 is SGHTA, CDR2 FQGTGA. The time point here: 2015-2016 season, pre-vaccination. Non-naive CD4+CXCR5+PD-1+ cTfh were sorted into ICOS+CD38+ and ICOS-CD38- fractions. The sequencing used CXCR5+ CD38+ circulating T follicular helper cells from blood, collected on the day of influenza vaccination. The sample's subset: circulating Tfh, non-naive CD4+CXCR5+PD-1+ (ICOS+CD38+ or ICOS-CD38-). J is TRBJ1-1 and V is TRBV7-3; weak D call: TRBD1 (5 bases). The source is an adult who received the influenza vaccine. CDR3 sequence (DNA): TGTGCCAGCAGCTCGTCTGGGGGGAACACTGAAGCTTTCTTT. Translating gives CASSSSGGNTEAFF.